This T cell receptor beta chain was profiled in a study of blood T cell repertoires in COVID-19 (dated by TCRdb to the early 2020s). Regarding the study in general: Collaborator samples came from the United States, Italy and Spain and covered acute and convalescent phases of COVID-19. The prospective study material was composed of cDNA or gDNA derived from T cells, B-cell-depleted T cells, or PBMCs. Deeply sampled blood TCRbeta repertoires from subjects exposed to, actively infected with, or recovered from COVID-19 were included in the dataset. The repertoires were released in a freely available public database intended as a resource for research on the immune response to SARS-CoV-2. The samples were drawn from two sources: the first 160 participants of the ongoing ImmuneRACE study, and 1,200 or so subjects contributed by 6 global collaborators. The sample metadata nearly always contained a de-identified subject ID, COVID-19 status, age in years and sex. Where available, HLA class I and class II types were obtained from metadata supplied by the sample provider rather than from assay-based typing. Study-level results and caveats: How much clinical and demographic metadata was included differed by source and by participant, and the metadata was provided uncurated.

The collaborating institutions used their own protocols to collect whole blood in K2EDTA tubes. For TCRbeta analysis, collaborators shipped samples as frozen whole blood, isolated PBMCs, or DNA extracted from either of those sample types. On this clone: What antigen it recognizes has not been identified. No quality values exist for individual bases; no much larger clone is one base distant.

The junction shows trimming of 2 bases on V and 3 bases on J, plus 11 bases between the germline ends. The CDR3 numbers 14 residues from cysteine through phenylalanine. Only the CDR3 DNA is retained, 42 bases long and in frame from the first base. According to the germline V gene, CDR1 reads MNHEY and CDR2 reads SVGAGI. TCRbeta CDR3 regions were amplified from genomic DNA using the immunoSEQ Assay, a bias-controlled multiplex PCR. The original pipeline was this. The number of nucleated cells in each sample was estimated by amplification of reference gene primers within the assay. To quantify the absolute abundance of each unique TCRbeta CDR3 rearrangement, sequence reads were collapsed and filtered. For each sample, productive Simpson clonality was calculated by taking the square root of Simpson's diversity index across productive rearrangements. The clones in this table, taken by TCRdb from immuneACCESS, are in-frame only. Not every clone is retained; where verified, under half of the shortfall comes from an unresolved V gene, and the cause of the rest is unknown. D and trimming were read from the DNA, whereas the V and J calls and clone size are those reported in that table. The sample includes roughly 120,000 clones, with about 85% observed a single time. The top ten clones comprise 1.9% of the sample.

This chain joins TRBV6-5 to TRBJ2-7; confidence is insufficient to name the D gene. The sequenced sample consisted of peripheral blood. This TCR was recovered from a man in his 70s with acute or convalescent COVID-19. The CDR3 amino acid sequence is: CASSYATDFYEQYF. The nucleotides read TGTGCCAGCAGTTACGCGACTGACTTCTACGAGCAGTACTTC.